The source of this TCR beta chain is a study of blood T cells in healthy people across ages. Findings and limits, study-wide: Donor CMV status, an unknown factor, possibly confounded changes in expanded clonotypes.

The donors, all healthy, were Caucasians living in Russia, aged 6 to 90. A second PCR of 7 to 11 cycles used a sample-barcoded 5' primer and a J-beta primer mix. A tag from a template-switch adaptor with 12 random nucleotides marked each cDNA molecule. The study obtained at least 2.5 million CDR3-containing paired-end reads from every sample. Each CDR3 protein is one row after TCRdb ran MiXCR on the 5' RACE reads. This table has roughly 1.5 million distinct CDR3 sequences, approximately 43% appearing once. A note on this clonotype: What it binds is not known.

Germline V gene data show CDR1 as LGHNA and CDR2 as YSLEER. The CDR3 extends over 14 amino acids. V lost 2 bases and J lost 5, with 11 bases in between. The gene calls are TRBV4-3 and TRBJ2-3; D call uncertain. The sequence derives from a woman between 18 and 29 years old in good health. The specimen sequenced was blood. CDR3: CASSQPDPGDTQYF. The CDR3 DNA sequence: TGCGCCAGCAGCCAACCCGACCCCGGAGATACGCAGTATTTT.